A single count supports the clone carrying this TCR beta chain. Antigen: not known. The data derive from a study of cytomegalovirus exposure and HLA in healthy donors. Points from the study as a whole: Researchers had no immune exposure information except CMV serostatus available. Across donors, most TCRs were seen rarely, yet some public ones were widespread.

With V trimmed by 5 bases and J by 4 bases, 3 bases remained unmatched. Looked up from germline, CDR1 is MDHEN and CDR2 is SYDVKM. The CDR3 has 14 residues. Use of 60 Vbeta and 13 Jbeta primers characterized the PCR. Method: immunoSEQ multiplex PCR; TCRdb's copy keeps in-frame clones and lacks some. The profile shows 130,000 or so clones, more than 60% of them singletons. The material sequenced was PBMCs. The chain combines TRBV28 with TRBJ1-1, with 11 bases aligning to TRBD1. The receptor comes from a man aged 25 to 45 in good health and CMV-seronegative. The CDR3 region has the DNA TGTGCCAGCAGTCCCGGGACAGGGGGCACTGAAGCTTTCTTT. Protein product: CASSPGTGGTEAFF.